The 29 T cell receptor beta chains in this list originate from one sample, sequenced in a study of cytomegalovirus exposure and HLA in healthy donors. PCR was performed using 60 Vbeta and 13 Jbeta primers. Assay used: immunoSEQ multiplex PCR; TCRdb lists only in-frame clones, some missing. Of 58,000 or so clones in the sample, about three quarters were seen once. Sample: PBMCs. The receptors were sampled from a man aged 50 or older in good health and CMV-seropositive.

V is TRBV28 and J is TRBJ1-2; the D gene is possibly TRBD1 (6 bases). V lost 5 bases to trimming and J lost 4 bases, with 11 bases between them. Germline V lookup: CDR1 MDHEN, CDR2 SYDVKM. The CDR3 has 13 amino acids. The CDR3, as DNA: TGTGCCAGCAGTAGCGGGGGCATCTATGGCTACACCTTC. Encoded protein: CASSSGGIYGYTF.

This clone has only a few counts. The chain employs TRBV7-9 and TRBJ2-5, with TRBD1 as a possible D gene (5 bases). The CDR3 consists of 13 residues. The germline V and J ends were trimmed by 5 bases and 13 bases, with 20 bases remaining between them. Germline lookup yields CDR1 SEHNR and CDR2 FQNEAQ (reference sequence). The CDR3: CASSQRGLNRWYF. The CDR3 region has the DNA TGTGCCAGCAGCCAAAGGGGATTAAACCGATGGTACTTC.

This sequence joins TRBV11-3 and TRBJ1-1; D is unresolved. CDR1 and CDR2 (germline): SGHNT, YENEEA. This CDR3 region has 14 residues. Between the trimmed V and J ends, which lost 1 base and 3 bases, there was a span of 9 bases. This CDR3 is CASSLGGPDTEAFF. For the CDR3, the DNA is TGTGCCAGCAGCTTAGGTGGGCCGGACACTGAAGCTTTCTTT.

This clone came up a few times. CDR3 loop: CASSQRGTAYNEQFF. The CDR3 DNA follows: TGCGCCAGCAGTCAACGGGGGACAGCCTACAATGAGCAGTTCTTC. This sequence joins TRBV10-2 and TRBJ2-1, with a possible D match to TRBD1 (7 bases). V gave up 5 bases and J gave up 2 bases, with 13 bases separating them. The CDR3 extends over 15 amino acids. The germline CDR1 and CDR2 sequences are WSHSY and SAAADI.

The rearrangement uses TRBV27 and TRBJ1-3; D may be TRBD1 (5 bases). Germline assignment: CDR1 MNHEY and CDR2 SMNVEV (reference sequence). V shed 8 bases and J shed 4 bases, with 6 bases lying between them. The CDR3 contains 11 residues. CDR3: CASGGGNTIYF. CDR3 nucleotide sequence: TGTGCCAGCGGGGGGGGAAACACCATATATTTT.

The rearrangement links TRBV5-6 to TRBJ2-5, with D perhaps matching TRBD2 (6 bases). Germline V gene data show CDR1 as SGHDT and CDR2 as YYEEEE. V was pared by 0 bases and J by 3 bases, with 6 bases between. CDR3 size: 13 residues. The CDR3 reads CASSLGGEETQYF. For the CDR3, the DNA is TGTGCCAGCAGCTTGGGGGGGGAAGAGACCCAGTACTTC.

V usage is TRBV7-3 and J usage is TRBJ2-5; 9 bases match TRBD2. Per germline, CDR1 SGHTA and CDR2 FQGTGA. Germline trimming cut 4 bases from V and 1 base from J; bases unmatched to any gene: 10. The CDR3 is made up of 17 amino acids. The CDR3 protein is CASSSQALAGIQETQYF. CDR3 coding DNA: TGTGCCAGCAGCTCACAGGCCCTAGCGGGGATCCAAGAGACCCAGTACTTC.

V usage is TRBV7-3 and J usage is TRBJ1-1; weak D call: TRBD1 (6 bases). The CDR3 spans 14 residues. Trimming removed 5 bases from V and 8 bases from J, with 18 bases in between. Germline V gene data show CDR1 as SGHTA and CDR2 as FQGTGA. CDR3 loop: CASSGPGQSGEAFF. The CDR3 DNA follows: TGTGCCAGCAGCGGGCCTGGACAGTCGGGCGAAGCTTTCTTT.

This clone was counted only a few times. This sequence joins TRBV30 and TRBJ2-4, with a weak D call TRBD2 (7 bases). The V end lost 1 base, the J end lost 5 bases, and 9 bases lay between the germline ends. The CDR3 extends over 13 amino acids. CDR1 and CDR2 from the germline V gene are GTSNPN and SVGIG (reference sequence). CDR3 sequence: CAWSGGGENIQYF. CDR3 DNA: TGTGCCTGGAGTGGGGGGGGCGAAAACATTCAGTACTTC.

V and J are TRBV14 and TRBJ2-7, with TRBD1 identical over 10 bases. The CDR3 consists of 20 residues. The J segment lost 2 bases and the V segment lost 0 bases, leaving 16 bases of the junction unmatched. The V gene's germline CDR1 is SGHDN and CDR2 FVKESK. The CDR3 reads CASSQETRDRGRFRPYEQYF. CDR3 nucleotide sequence: TGTGCCAGCAGCCAAGAAACGAGGGACAGGGGACGGTTTAGGCCCTACGAGCAGTACTTC.

In this sample, this clone turned up once. This chain joins TRBV4-1 and TRBJ2-5; TRBD2 aligns across 9 bases. J lost 1 base, V lost 5 bases, and 8 bases had no gene match. Germline lookup yields CDR1 MGHRA and CDR2 YSYEKL. CDR3 length: 16 residues. The CDR3 reads CASSSLAGSVQETQYF. The CDR3 DNA is TGCGCCAGCAGCTCCCTAGCGGGGTCAGTCCAAGAGACCCAGTACTTC.

This clone has only a few counts. The chain combines TRBV11-2 with TRBJ2-7, with TRBD2 as a possible D gene (6 bases). Trimming left V 6 bases short and J 4 bases short, with 13 bases between. This CDR3 is 13 amino acids long. Germline CDR1 and CDR2: SGHAT and FQNNGV. The CDR3 protein is CASSRSAGYEQYF. The CDR3 DNA is TGTGCCAGCAGTCGATCGGCGGGATACGAGCAGTACTTC.

The chain employs TRBV5-1 and TRBJ2-7; the D gene is possibly TRBD1 (5 bases). The CDR3 sequence is 17 residues long. Trimming removed 0 bases at V and 13 bases at J, with 29 bases between. The germline CDR1 and CDR2 sequences are SGHRS and YFSETQ. CDR3 region: CASSLAVTGGQGNSGYF. In DNA form, the CDR3 reads TGCGCCAGCAGCTTGGCCGTCACAGGCGGCCAGGGTAATAGTGGTTACTTC.

This clone occurred once. J is TRBJ1-4 and V is TRBV10-3; a weak D match, TRBD1 (5 bases). The CDR3 runs 16 residues. Germline V gene sequence: CDR1 ENHRY, CDR2 SYGVKD. Trimming took 3 bases from V and 7 from J, leaving 18 bases between them. The CDR3 DNA reads as TGTGCCATCAGTGAAGACCCAGGGAGGTATAGTGAAAAACTGTTTTTT. It codes for CAISEDPGRYSEKLFF.

Written as DNA, the CDR3 is TGTGCCAGCAGCAGATCCGGGACAGGGGACAGCACTGAAGCTTTCTTT. Translation: CASSRSGTGDSTEAFF. This chain links TRBV5-8 with TRBJ1-1, with 10 bases identical to TRBD1. The V gene end was trimmed by 4 bases and the J gene end by 4 bases; junction bases not matched to a gene: 10. CDR1 and CDR2 from the germline V gene are SGHTS and YDEGEE. The CDR3 loop spans 16 amino acids.

J is TRBJ2-3 and V is TRBV30; TRBD2 matches 10 bases. J was trimmed by 8 bases and V by 4 bases; bases with no gene match: 3. CDR1 is GTSNPN and CDR2 is SVGIG in the germline V gene (reference sequence). CDR3 length equals 12 residues. The CDR3 region has the DNA TGTGCCTGGAAGCGGGGGGGCGGTACGCAGTATTTT. As protein: CAWKRGGGTQYF.

This clone occurred a few times. CDR3 sequence: CASSLAASGGEYEQYF. The CDR3 DNA is TGCGCCAGCAGCTTGGCAGCTAGCGGGGGGGAATACGAGCAGTACTTC. The chain has TRBV5-1 and TRBJ2-7; 12 nucleotides line up with TRBD2. From germline, CDR1 is SGHRS and CDR2 YFSETQ. Germline trimming cut 0 bases from V and 4 bases from J; bases unmatched to any gene: 5. The CDR3 consists of 16 residues.

This chain uses TRBV27 with TRBJ2-7; 9 bases line up with TRBD2. The CDR3 sequence is 14 residues long. V shed 10 bases and J 6 bases; nucleotides not matched to a gene: 13. Per germline, CDR1 MNHEY and CDR2 SMNVEV (reference sequence). CDR3 nucleotide sequence: TGTGCCACCACGCAGGTGGCGGGAGGGTCCGAGCAGTACTTC. Translating gives CATTQVAGGSEQYF.

This chain joins TRBV30 and TRBJ1-5; no definite D call. This CDR3 is built from 13 residues. Looked up from germline, CDR1 is GTSNPN and CDR2 is SVGIG (reference sequence). V was shortened by 1 base and J by 5 bases, with 9 bases between the two germline ends. The CDR3 DNA sequence: TGTGCCTGGAGTGAGGTGAGGGATCAGCCCCAGCATTTT. This translates into CAWSEVRDQPQHF. The variable domain in full, with the rest retrieved from reference TRBV30 and TRBJ1-5, is SQTIHQWPATLVQPVGSPLSLECTVEGTSNPNLYWYRQAAGRGLQLLFYSVGIGQISSEVPQNLSASRPQDRQFILSSKKLLLSDSGFYLCAWSEVRDQPQHFGDGTRLSIL.

The chain combines TRBV28 with TRBJ1-5; D is unclear. This CDR3 region has 17 residues. Germline V gives CDR1 MDHEN, CDR2 SYDVKM. V was cut by 6 bases and J by 0 bases, with 18 bases left in between. The CDR3 here is CASRTTAGIYSNQPQHF. In nucleotides, the CDR3 is TGTGCCAGCAGAACCACTGCGGGGATCTATAGCAATCAGCCCCAGCATTTT.

The chain links TRBV28 to TRBJ2-2; no reliable D call. CDR1 is MDHEN, CDR2 SYDVKM, per germline. The CDR3 covers 15 residues. V was pared by 2 bases and J by 1 base, with 8 bases between. CDR3 bases: TGTGCCAGCAGTTTAAGCCAAATGAACACCGGGGAGCTGTTTTTT. Amino acids: CASSLSQMNTGELFF.

The V and J genes are TRBV5-1 and TRBJ1-4; D may be TRBD1 (6 bases). Trimming took off 5 bases at V and 3 bases at J, with 14 bases between the two ends. The CDR3 runs to 15 residues. Germline CDR1 and CDR2: SGHRS and YFSETQ. The CDR3 protein is CASRMGGAANEKLFF. The DNA of the CDR3 is TGCGCCAGCAGAATGGGGGGGGCGGCTAATGAAAAACTGTTTTTT. The full variable domain, with the rest looked up from reference TRBV5-1 and TRBJ1-4, is KAGVTQTPRYLIKTRGQQVTLSCSPISGHRSVSWYQQTPGQGLQFLFEYFSETQRNKGNFPGRFSGRQFSNSRSEMNVSTLELGDSALYLCASRMGGAANEKLFFGSGTQLSVL.

This clone was detected only a few times. This sequence joins TRBV11-2 and TRBJ1-1, with D hard to call. V was cut by 3 bases and J by 4 bases, with 15 bases left in between. The CDR3 contains 15 residues. The germline V gene encodes CDR1 SGHAT and CDR2 FQNNGV. The CDR3 loop reads CASSFARGGGTEAFF. DNA for the CDR3: TGTGCCAGCAGCTTTGCCCGGGGAGGCGGCACTGAAGCTTTCTTT.

CDR3 residues: CAISEGTGDTDTQYF. Here the CDR3 DNA reads TGTGCCATCAGTGAAGGGACAGGGGACACAGATACGCAGTATTTT. This rearrangement joins TRBV10-3 to TRBJ2-3; 10 bases map to TRBD1. Per the germline V gene, CDR1 is ENHRY and CDR2 is SYGVKD. The V segment lost 3 bases and the J segment 2 bases; nucleotides outside the gene matches: 2. The CDR3 runs 15 residues.

This clone was seen a few times. The chain recombines TRBV11-1 with TRBJ2-1; D is uncertain. The CDR3 has 13 residues. V gave up 2 bases and J gave up 5 bases, with 7 bases separating them. Germline loops: CDR1 SGHAT, CDR2 FQDESV (reference sequence). The CDR3 nucleotides read TGTGCCAGCAGCTTAAATGTCGACAATGAGCAGTTCTTC. Its protein product is CASSLNVDNEQFF.

This clone was observed a few times. A read error may produce the germline difference seen at one junction end. The CDR3 reads CASSLAIGGDSGFTF. Here the CDR3 DNA reads TGTGCCAGCAGTTTGGCCATTGGGGGGGATTCTGGCTTCACCTTC. The chain employs TRBV27 and TRBJ1-2; TRBD1 is a possible D gene (5 bases). The length of the CDR3 is 15 residues. Per the germline V gene, CDR1 is MNHEY and CDR2 is SMNVEV (reference sequence).

The V call is TRBV7-2, the J call TRBJ2-7; a weak D match, TRBD2 (6 bases). V shed 5 bases and J shed 7 bases, with 12 bases lying between them. In germline, CDR1 is SGHTA, CDR2 FQGNSA. The CDR3 length is 12 residues. In DNA, the CDR3 is TGTACCAGCAGCCCCCCACGGGGGGAGCAGTACTTC. It specifies CTSSPPRGEQYF.

This clone was counted a few times. J is TRBJ1-2 and V is TRBV27; perhaps TRBD1 as D (5 bases). V was pared by 6 bases and J by 7 bases, with 15 bases between. The CDR3 is 13 amino acids. Germline V gene data show CDR1 as MNHEY and CDR2 as SMNVEV (reference sequence). The CDR3 DNA is TGTGCCAGCAGCTCAGGGACTCTAGGTGGCTACACCTTC. Translation: CASSSGTLGGYTF.

V usage is TRBV5-4 and J usage is TRBJ2-1; possibly TRBD1 for D (5 bases). The CDR3 sequence is 14 residues long. The V and J ends lost 1 base and 7 bases respectively, with 12 bases between them. CDR1 SGHNT and CDR2 YYREEE come from the germline V gene (reference sequence). CDR3 coding DNA: TGTGCCAGCAGCTTGAGTCAGGGCTTAAATGAGCAGTTCTTC. Protein product: CASSLSQGLNEQFF.